This T cell receptor beta chain was recorded in a study of radiotherapy plus CTLA-4 blockade in lung cancer (dated by TCRdb to 2017 to 2018). General notes on the study: Among enrolled patients, approximately 17% had an objective response and 31% reached disease control.

The CDR3 holds 16 amino acids from the cysteine to the phenylalanine. The kept DNA is CDR3 alone, 48 bases in frame from the first base. V is pared back by 0 bases and J by 1 base, with 12 bases lying between the germline termini. From the germline V gene (reference sequence), CDR1 is LNHDA and CDR2 is SQIVND. The full study reports these points: Early dynamic changes in blood T cell clones, together with increased serum interferon-beta after radiation, were reported as the strongest predictors of response. After treatment with radiotherapy and ipilimumab, TCR clones that came from tumors expanded in the peripheral blood.

The study evaluated CTLA-4 blockade (ipilimumab) given together with focal radiation therapy in patients who had chemo-refractory metastatic non-small-cell lung cancer. With regard to this clone: It has no known antigen specificity. No qualities accompany the bases; no much larger clone lies one base away.

Library creation used the immunoSEQ multiplex PCR assay. TCRdb mirrors the immuneACCESS table, restricted to in-frame sequences. Some clones are absent from its copies; in checked studies, under half trace to an unresolved V gene, and the reason for the others is unknown. A total of roughly 85,000 clones appear in this sample, 70% to 90% of them only once. 16% of the sample belongs to the ten largest clones. The receptor chain draws on TRBV19 and TRBJ2-5; the D segment is perhaps TRBD1 or TRBD2, each sharing 5 matched bases. This clonotype originated in a human donor with non-small cell lung cancer that progressed on radiotherapy plus ipilimumab. The source material was peripheral blood, sampled from a patient treated with radiotherapy plus ipilimumab. CDR3 protein: CASSIEPGTGQETQYF. At the DNA level, the sequence is TGTGCCAGTAGTATAGAACCCGGGACGGGCCAAGAGACCCAGTACTTC.